This T cell receptor beta chain is from a study of blood T cell repertoires in COVID-19. Study background: Whether acute or convalescent, the COVID-19 samples came from the United States, Italy and Spain.

Trimming removed 8 bases at V and 3 bases at J, with 13 bases between. The CDR3 has 13 amino acids. Germline V gene sequence: CDR1 MNHEY, CDR2 SVGAGI. In the authors' workflow: Amplification of reference gene primers provided the estimated nucleated cell counts. The table came from immunoSEQ multiplex PCR; TCRdb's copy has only in-frame clones and leaves some out. V and J calls and clone size come straight from that table; D and trimming were deduced from the DNA. The sample lists roughly 120,000 clones; 85% were seen once. Recruited during active infection, patients (from Seattle) were subsequently followed longitudinally.

The sample comprised peripheral blood. V and J are TRBV6-5 and TRBJ1-2; D unclear. The sequence was obtained from an elderly woman with COVID-19, enrolled during active disease. CDR3 DNA sequence: TGTGCCAGCTCGAAGGCGGGCGACTATGGCTACACCTTC. Amino acid sequence: CASSKAGDYGYTF.